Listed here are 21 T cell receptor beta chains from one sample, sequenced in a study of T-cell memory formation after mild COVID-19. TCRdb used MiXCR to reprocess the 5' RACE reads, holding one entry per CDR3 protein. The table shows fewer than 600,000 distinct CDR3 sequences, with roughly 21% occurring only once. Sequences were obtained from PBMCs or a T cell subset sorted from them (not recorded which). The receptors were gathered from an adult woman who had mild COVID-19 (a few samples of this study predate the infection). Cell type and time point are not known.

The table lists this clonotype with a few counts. The CDR3 here is CASSSHLDRGKLADTQYF. The CDR3 nucleotides read TGTGCCAGCAGCTCGCATCTGGACAGGGGGAAACTCGCAGATACGCAGTATTTT. The chain couples TRBV7-8 to TRBJ2-3, with 10 nucleotides matching TRBD1. The CDR3 spans 18 residues. Unmatched junction bases numbered 14, after V lost 4 bases and J lost 4 bases. Germline lookup yields CDR1 SGHVS and CDR2 FQNEAQ.

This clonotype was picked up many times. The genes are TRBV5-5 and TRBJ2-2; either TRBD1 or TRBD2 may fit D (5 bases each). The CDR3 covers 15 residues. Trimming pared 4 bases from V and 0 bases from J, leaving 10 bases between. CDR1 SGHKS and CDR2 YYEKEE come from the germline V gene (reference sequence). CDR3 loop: CASSGTGTNTGELFF. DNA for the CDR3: TGTGCCAGCAGCGGGACCGGGACGAACACCGGGGAGCTGTTTTTT.

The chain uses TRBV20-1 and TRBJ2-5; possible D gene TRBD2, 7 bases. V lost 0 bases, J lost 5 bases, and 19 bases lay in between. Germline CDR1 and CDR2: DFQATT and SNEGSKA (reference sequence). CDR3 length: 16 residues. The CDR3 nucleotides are TGCAGTGCTAGAGATCCCGCTAGCGGAGGGGGGGAGACCCAGTACTTC. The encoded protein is CSARDPASGGGETQYF.

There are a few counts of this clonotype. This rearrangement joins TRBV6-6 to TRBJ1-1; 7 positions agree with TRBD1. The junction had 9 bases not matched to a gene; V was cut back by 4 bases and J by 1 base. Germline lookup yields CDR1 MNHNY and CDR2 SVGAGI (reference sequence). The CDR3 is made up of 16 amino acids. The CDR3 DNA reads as TGTGCCAGCAGTTTAACCCGACAGGGACCGAACACTGAAGCTTTCTTT. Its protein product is CASSLTRQGPNTEAFF.

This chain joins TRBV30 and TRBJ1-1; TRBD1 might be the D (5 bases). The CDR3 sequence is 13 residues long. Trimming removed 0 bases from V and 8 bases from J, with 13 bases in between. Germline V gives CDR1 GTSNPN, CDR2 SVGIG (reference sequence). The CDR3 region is CAWSVTGLGEAFF. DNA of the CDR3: TGTGCCTGGAGTGTAACAGGATTGGGGGAAGCTTTCTTT.

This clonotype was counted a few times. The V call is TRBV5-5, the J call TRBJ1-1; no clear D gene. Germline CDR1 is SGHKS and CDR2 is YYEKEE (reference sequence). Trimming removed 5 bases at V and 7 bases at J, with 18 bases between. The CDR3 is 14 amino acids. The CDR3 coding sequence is TGTGCCAGCAGATTAGACCGGAGCAACGGTGAAGCTTTCTTT. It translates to CASRLDRSNGEAFF.

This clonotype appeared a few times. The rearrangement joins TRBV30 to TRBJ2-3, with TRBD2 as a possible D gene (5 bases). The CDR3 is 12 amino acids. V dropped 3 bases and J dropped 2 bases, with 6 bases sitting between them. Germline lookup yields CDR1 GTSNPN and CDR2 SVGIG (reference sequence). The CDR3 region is CAWRLVTDTQYF. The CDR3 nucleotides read TGTGCCTGGAGACTAGTCACAGATACGCAGTATTTT. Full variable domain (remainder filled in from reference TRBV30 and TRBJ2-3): SQTIHQWPATLVQPVGSPLSLECTVEGTSNPNLYWYRQAAGRGLQLLFYSVGIGQISSEVPQNLSASRPQDRQFILSSKKLLLSDSGFYLCAWRLVTDTQYFGPGTRLTVL.

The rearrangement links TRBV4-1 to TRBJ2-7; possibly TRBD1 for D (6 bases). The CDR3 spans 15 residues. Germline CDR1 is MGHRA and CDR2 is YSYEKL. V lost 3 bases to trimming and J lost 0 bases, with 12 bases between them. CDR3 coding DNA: TGCGCCAGCAGCCAGGGCCGGGACAACTCCTACGAGCAGTACTTC. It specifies CASSQGRDNSYEQYF.

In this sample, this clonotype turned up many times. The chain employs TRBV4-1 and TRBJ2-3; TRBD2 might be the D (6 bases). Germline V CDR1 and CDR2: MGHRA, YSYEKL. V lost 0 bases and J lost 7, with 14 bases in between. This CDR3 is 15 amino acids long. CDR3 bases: TGCGCCAGCAGCCAAGAAGCCTTGCTAGCGAATACGCAGTATTTT. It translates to CASSQEALLANTQYF.

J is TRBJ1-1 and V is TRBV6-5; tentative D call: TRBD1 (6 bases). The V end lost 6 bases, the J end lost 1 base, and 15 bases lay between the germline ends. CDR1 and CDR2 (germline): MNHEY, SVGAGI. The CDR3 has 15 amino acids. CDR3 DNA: TGTGCCAGCAGCAACGGGGACACAGGGAACACTGAAGCTTTCTTT. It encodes CASSNGDTGNTEAFF.

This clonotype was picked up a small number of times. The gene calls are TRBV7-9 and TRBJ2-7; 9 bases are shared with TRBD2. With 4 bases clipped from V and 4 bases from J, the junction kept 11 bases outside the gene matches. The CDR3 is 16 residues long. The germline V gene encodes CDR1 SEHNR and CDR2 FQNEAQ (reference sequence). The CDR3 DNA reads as TGTGCCAGCAGCTCCACAACAGCGGGAGGTGTATACGAGCAGTACTTC. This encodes CASSSTTAGGVYEQYF.

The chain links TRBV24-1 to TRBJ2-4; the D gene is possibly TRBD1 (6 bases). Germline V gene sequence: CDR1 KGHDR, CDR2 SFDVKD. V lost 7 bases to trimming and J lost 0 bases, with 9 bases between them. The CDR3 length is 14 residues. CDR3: CATRGQLAKNIQYF. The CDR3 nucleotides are TGTGCCACCAGGGGACAACTAGCCAAAAACATTCAGTACTTC.

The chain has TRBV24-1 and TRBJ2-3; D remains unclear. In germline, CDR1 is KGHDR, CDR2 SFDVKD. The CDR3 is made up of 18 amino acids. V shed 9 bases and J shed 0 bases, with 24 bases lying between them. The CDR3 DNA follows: TGTGCCACCTGGTTCGGGTGCTTTGGTGGACCTAGCACAGATACGCAGTATTTT. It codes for CATWFGCFGGPSTDTQYF.

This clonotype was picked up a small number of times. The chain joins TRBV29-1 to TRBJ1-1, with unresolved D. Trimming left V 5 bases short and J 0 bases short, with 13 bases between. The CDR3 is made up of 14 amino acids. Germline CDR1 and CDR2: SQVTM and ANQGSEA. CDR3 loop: CSVTKGQMNTEAFF. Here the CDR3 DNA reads TGCAGCGTTACAAAGGGCCAGATGAACACTGAAGCTTTCTTT.

The DNA for the CDR3 is TGTGCCAGCAGTTACTCCTTCCTCCGCGGGACGGGCATGTCACCCCTCCACTTT. This sequence encodes CASSYSFLRGTGMSPLHF. The V call is TRBV6-2 or TRBV6-3, the J call TRBJ1-6; D is perhaps TRBD1 (5 bases). The length of the CDR3 is 18 residues. Trimming removed 0 bases from V and 10 bases from J, with 22 bases in between. Germline CDR1 and CDR2: MNHEY and SVGEGT.

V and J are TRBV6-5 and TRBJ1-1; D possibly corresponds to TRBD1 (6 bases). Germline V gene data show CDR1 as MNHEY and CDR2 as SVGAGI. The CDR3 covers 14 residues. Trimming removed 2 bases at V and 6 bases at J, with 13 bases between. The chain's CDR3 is CASSYGQGWAEAFF. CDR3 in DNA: TGTGCCAGCAGTTACGGGCAGGGGTGGGCTGAAGCTTTCTTT.

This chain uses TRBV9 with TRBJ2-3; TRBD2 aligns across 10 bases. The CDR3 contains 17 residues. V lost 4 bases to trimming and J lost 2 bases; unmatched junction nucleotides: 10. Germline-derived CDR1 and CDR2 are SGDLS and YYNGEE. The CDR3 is CASSSPTSGSPTDTQYF. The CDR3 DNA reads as TGTGCCAGCAGCTCCCCGACTAGCGGGTCCCCCACAGATACGCAGTATTTT. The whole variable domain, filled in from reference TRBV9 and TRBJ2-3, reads DSGVTQTPKHLITATGQRVTLRCSPRSGDLSVYWYQQSLDQGLQFLIQYYNGEERAKGNILERFSAQQFPDLHSELNLSSLELGDSALYFCASSSPTSGSPTDTQYFGPGTRLTVL.

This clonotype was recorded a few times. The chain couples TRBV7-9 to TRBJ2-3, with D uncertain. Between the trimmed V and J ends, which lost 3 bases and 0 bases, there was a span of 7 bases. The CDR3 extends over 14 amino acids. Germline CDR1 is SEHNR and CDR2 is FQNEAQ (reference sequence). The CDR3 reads CASSLDHSTDTQYF. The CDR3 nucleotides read TGTGCCAGCAGCTTGGACCATAGCACAGATACGCAGTATTTT.

CDR3 loop: CASSEPSRGFSTDTQYF. The CDR3 coding sequence is TGTGCCAGCAGTGAACCCTCGCGAGGCTTTAGCACAGATACGCAGTATTTT. The chain links TRBV6-6 to TRBJ2-3; D gene ambiguous. V lost 5 bases, J lost 0 bases, and 18 bases lay in between. The germline gives CDR1 MNHNY, CDR2 SVGAGI (reference sequence). The CDR3 totals 17 residues.

CDR3 amino acids: CASSIEGLGTEAFF. The CDR3 DNA follows: TGTGCCAGTAGTATAGAGGGGCTGGGCACTGAAGCTTTCTTT. The rearrangement uses TRBV19 and TRBJ1-1, with a possible D match to TRBD1 (5 bases). Looked up from germline, CDR1 is LNHDA and CDR2 is SQIVND (reference sequence). V shed 0 bases and J shed 4 bases, with 9 bases lying between them. There are 14 residues in the CDR3.

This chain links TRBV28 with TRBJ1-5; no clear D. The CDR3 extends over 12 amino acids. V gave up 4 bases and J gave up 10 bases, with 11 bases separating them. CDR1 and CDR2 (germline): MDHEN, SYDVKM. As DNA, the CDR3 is TGTGCCAGCAGTTCCCCCCGGGAACCCCAGCATTTT. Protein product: CASSSPREPQHF. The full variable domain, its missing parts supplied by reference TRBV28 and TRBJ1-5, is DVKVTQSSRYLVKRTGEKVFLECVQDMDHENMFWYRQDPGLGLRLIYFSYDVKMKEKGDIPEGYSVSREKKERFSLILESASTNQTSMYLCASSSPREPQHFGDGTRLSIL.